This T cell receptor beta chain is drawn from a study of T cells in Graves' hyperthyroidism and ophthalmopathy. Study summary: Peripheral blood specimens were obtained at initial diagnosis, prior to any treatment.

RNA transcripts provided the source from which TCR beta CDR3 regions were amplified. A set of HTBI primers served as the primers for a first-round RT-PCR of the TCR CDR3. TCRdb used MiXCR to reprocess the multiplex PCR reads, holding one entry per CDR3 protein. The sample lists 500,000 to 650,000 distinct CDR3 sequences; roughly 21% were seen once. With regard to this clonotype: No antigen is known for it. A much larger clonotype is one base distant, so this may be a read error.

General study results and limits: Ophthalmopathy could be told apart from stable hyperthyroidism with a 13 V-J model. Before onset, ophthalmopathy was predicted by the model a median roughly six months earlier. Most clonotypes expanded in thyroid above 0.001 were likewise present in blood.

The sample comprised blood. The receptor's source is a man aged 40-50 years with Graves' ophthalmopathy.

This CDR3 is CASKETGCTEAFF. The CDR3 bases are TGTGCCAGCAAAGAAACAGGGTGCACTGAAGCTTTCTTT. The chain links TRBV2 to TRBJ1-1, with TRBD1 as a possible D gene (6 bases). Germline CDR1 SNHLY, CDR2 FYNNEI. Trimming shortened V by 7 bases and J by 4 bases, and 13 bases separated the two germline ends. There are 13 residues in the CDR3.